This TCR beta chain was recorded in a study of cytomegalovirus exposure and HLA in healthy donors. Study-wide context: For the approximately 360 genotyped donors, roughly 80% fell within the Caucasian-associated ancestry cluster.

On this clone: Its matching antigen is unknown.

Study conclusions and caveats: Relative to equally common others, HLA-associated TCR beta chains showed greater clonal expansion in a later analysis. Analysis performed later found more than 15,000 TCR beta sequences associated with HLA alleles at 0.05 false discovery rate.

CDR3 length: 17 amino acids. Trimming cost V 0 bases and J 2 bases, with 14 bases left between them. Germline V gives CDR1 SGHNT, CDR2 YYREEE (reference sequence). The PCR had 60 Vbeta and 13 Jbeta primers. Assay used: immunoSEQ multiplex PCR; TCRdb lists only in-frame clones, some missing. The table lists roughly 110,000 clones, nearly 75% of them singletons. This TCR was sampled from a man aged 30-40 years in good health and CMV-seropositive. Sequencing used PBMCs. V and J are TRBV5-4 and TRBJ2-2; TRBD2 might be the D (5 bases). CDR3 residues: CASSLDVGVGNTGELFF. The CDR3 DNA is TGTGCCAGCAGCTTGGACGTCGGGGTGGGTAACACCGGGGAGCTGTTTTTT. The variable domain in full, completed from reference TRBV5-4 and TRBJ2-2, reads ETGVTQSPTHLIKTRGQQVTLRCSSQSGHNTVSWYQQALGQGPQFIFQYYREEENGRGNFPPRFSGLQFPNYSSELNVNALELDDSALYLCASSLDVGVGNTGELFFGEGSRLTVL.